The 14 T cell receptor beta chains given below trace back to one sample, sequenced in a study of T cell repertoires in cytomegalovirus infection. Their cognate antigens are unknown. TCRdb called the reads again in MiXCR, with one record for every CDR3 protein. The data hold 230,000 or so distinct CDR3 sequences, with approximately 40% observed a single time. The specimen was CD8+ T cells from cultured PBMCs, collected from culture after CMV antigen stimulation. These TCRs come from a human donor in good health (CMV status not recorded). Some clones in this sample may be carry-over from other donors' samples.

This clonotype has more than one count but fewer than ten. V usage is TRBV5-4 and J usage is TRBJ2-5; 8 positions agree with TRBD1. The V segment lost 5 bases and the J segment 4 bases; nucleotides outside the gene matches: 4. Germline values: CDR1 SGHNT, CDR2 YYREEE (reference sequence). The CDR3 is 13 residues long. CDR3 sequence reads: CASRTGEGETQYF. The DNA for the CDR3 is TGTGCCAGCAGGACAGGGGAAGGAGAGACCCAGTACTTC.

V gene TRBV5-1 combines with J gene TRBJ2-1, with TRBD2 matching 10 bases. The V gene's germline CDR1 is SGHRS and CDR2 YFSETQ. V shed 0 bases and J 3 bases; nucleotides not matched to a gene: 6. CDR3 length: 17 residues. As DNA, the CDR3 is TGCGCCAGCAGCTTGGACCCGGGACTAGCGTACTACAATGAGCAGTTCTTC. It codes for CASSLDPGLAYYNEQFF.

The rearrangement links TRBV10-3 to TRBJ1-3; D not certain. Trimming stripped 11 bases from V and 3 bases from J, with 20 bases between. The CDR3 totals 15 residues. The germline gives CDR1 ENHRY, CDR2 SYGVKD. CDR3 amino acids: CALRRMGKSGNTIYF. The DNA for the CDR3 is TGTGCCCTGAGGAGAATGGGGAAAAGTGGAAACACCATATATTTT.

This clonotype was seen only a few times. The chain recombines TRBV7-9 with TRBJ2-5; TRBD2 might be the D (6 bases). Germline CDR1 is SEHNR and CDR2 is FQNEAQ (reference sequence). CDR3 size: 19 residues. The ends were cut back, 5 bases at V and 5 bases at J, with 30 bases in the middle. The CDR3 coding sequence is TGTGCCAGCAGCCCCCTAAGTCCCCTTAGCGGTGAACCCCAGGAGACCCAGTACTTC. This codes for CASSPLSPLSGEPQETQYF. Filled out from reference TRBV7-9 and TRBJ2-5, the complete variable domain reads DTGVSQNPRHKITKRGQNVTFRCDPISEHNRLYWYRQTLGQGPEFLTYFQNEAQLEKSRLLSDRFSAERPKGSFSTLEIQRTEQGDSAMYLCASSPLSPLSGEPQETQYFGPGTRLLVL.

This chain links TRBV4-1 with TRBJ1-2, with D unclear. The V gene lost 1 base and the J gene lost 0 bases, with 15 bases spanning the gap. CDR3 length: 17 amino acids. CDR1 and CDR2 (germline): MGHRA, YSYEKL. Here the CDR3 DNA reads TGCGCCAGCAGCCAAGGAGGGTTCGGCCGATCTAACTATGGCTACACCTTC. Amino acids: CASSQGGFGRSNYGYTF.

This clonotype was counted a few times. This chain connects TRBV27 to TRBJ2-7; D might be TRBD2 (6 bases). V lost 6 bases and J 4 bases, leaving 16 bases between the germline ends. The CDR3 has 14 amino acids. Looked up from germline, CDR1 is MNHEY and CDR2 is SMNVEV (reference sequence). The CDR3 protein is CASSLRFGGYEQYF. CDR3 coding DNA: TGTGCCAGCAGCCTCCGGTTCGGGGGTTACGAGCAGTACTTC.

The sample holds a few counts of this clonotype. This chain joins TRBV20-1 and TRBJ2-7, with D possibly TRBD2 on 5 matching bases. The CDR3 length is 14 residues. The V gene lost 5 bases and the J gene lost 1 base, with 15 bases spanning the gap. Germline lookup yields CDR1 DFQATT and CDR2 SNEGSKA (reference sequence). This chain's CDR3 is CSAYSVVGSYEQYF. CDR3 nucleotides: TGCAGTGCTTATAGCGTAGTGGGGTCCTACGAGCAGTACTTC.

The V gene is TRBV20-1, the J gene TRBJ2-3; weak D call: TRBD2 (6 bases). Germline-derived CDR1 and CDR2 are DFQATT and SNEGSKA (reference sequence). Trimming stripped 0 bases from V and 4 bases from J, with 14 bases between. The CDR3 covers 15 residues. This CDR3 reads CSARDQDYHADTQYF. Written as DNA, the CDR3 is TGCAGTGCTAGAGATCAGGACTACCATGCAGATACGCAGTATTTT.

This clonotype was observed a handful of times. The chain carries TRBV7-3 and TRBJ2-3, with 11 bases matching TRBD2. Trimming at V came to 6 bases and at J to 4 bases, leaving 3 bases not matched to a gene. CDR3 size: 14 residues. Germline CDR1 reads SGHTA; CDR2 reads FQGTGA. The CDR3 region is CASSVSGGADTQYF. CDR3 coding DNA: TGTGCCAGCAGTGTTAGCGGGGGGGCAGATACGCAGTATTTT.

Many counts were recorded for this clonotype. The chain has TRBV28 and TRBJ2-1; 11 nucleotides line up with TRBD2. Germline CDR1 MDHEN, CDR2 SYDVKM. The ends lost 3 bases at V and 6 bases at J; junction bases unmatched: 4. The CDR3 spans 15 residues. The CDR3 DNA is TGTGCCAGCAGTTTGGGACTAGCGGCGTTCAATGAGCAGTTCTTC. Translation: CASSLGLAAFNEQFF.

The chain links TRBV28 to TRBJ1-5; D possibly corresponds to TRBD1 (5 bases). Germline CDR1 MDHEN, CDR2 SYDVKM. The CDR3 extends over 20 amino acids. The V end was cut by 3 bases, the J end by 3 bases, with 27 bases between. CDR3 DNA: TGTGCCAGCAGTTTTTCCCTACCGGGACGGGGCACAAACCCCAATCAGCCCCAGCATTTT. Protein product: CASSFSLPGRGTNPNQPQHF.

The rearrangement links TRBV12-3 or TRBV12-4 to TRBJ1-2; the D is unclear. The CDR3 consists of 15 residues. Trimming took off 5 bases at V and 6 bases at J, with 19 bases between the two ends. This CDR3 is CASSGSGRLLDGYTF. The CDR3, as DNA: TGTGCCAGCAGTGGTTCTGGGCGACTTTTGGATGGCTACACCTTC.

The chain has TRBV2 and TRBJ2-2; TRBD2 agrees at 15 bases. V trimming: 6 bases; J trimming: 3 bases; junction bases outside the gene matches: 2. The CDR3 has 16 residues. Germline-derived CDR1 and CDR2 are SNHLY and FYNNEI. The DNA of the CDR3 is TGTGCCAGCAGGGGACTAGCGGGAGGTGACACCGGGGAGCTGTTTTTT. Its translation: CASRGLAGGDTGELFF.

This clonotype was seen many times. In DNA form, the CDR3 reads TGTGCCAGCAGCTTAGAGCATAATCCGGGGGACGAGCAGTACTTC. Its translation is CASSLEHNPGDEQYF. The gene calls are TRBV11-2 and TRBJ2-7; D is perhaps TRBD2 (6 bases). The germline V gene encodes CDR1 SGHAT and CDR2 FQNNGV. This CDR3 contains 15 residues. V lost 0 bases and J lost 5, with 14 bases in between.